This TCR beta chain was profiled in a study of blood T cell repertoires in COVID-19. Study-wide background: Sources were T cells, B-cell-depleted T cells, or PBMCs; the material itself was cDNA or gDNA.

Germline CDR1 is KGHDR and CDR2 is SFDVKD. V was trimmed by 2 bases and J by 6 bases, leaving 5 bases between them. The length of the CDR3 is 12 residues. Original processing methods: Amplification from reference gene primers served as the basis for estimated nucleated cell counts. TCRdb keeps only in-frame clones here, not all; method: immunoSEQ multiplex PCR. From that table come the V and J calls and clone size; the DNA was used to work out D and trimming. The data hold about 260,000 clones, with around four fifths observed a single time. The receptor was isolated from a man under 40 with acute COVID-19. Sequenced sample: PBMCs or T cells enriched from blood (not recorded which). The chain employs TRBV24-1 and TRBJ2-3, with D unclear. DNA of the CDR3: TGTGCCACCAGTGATTACGGGGATACGCAGTATTTT. It yields the protein CATSDYGDTQYF.